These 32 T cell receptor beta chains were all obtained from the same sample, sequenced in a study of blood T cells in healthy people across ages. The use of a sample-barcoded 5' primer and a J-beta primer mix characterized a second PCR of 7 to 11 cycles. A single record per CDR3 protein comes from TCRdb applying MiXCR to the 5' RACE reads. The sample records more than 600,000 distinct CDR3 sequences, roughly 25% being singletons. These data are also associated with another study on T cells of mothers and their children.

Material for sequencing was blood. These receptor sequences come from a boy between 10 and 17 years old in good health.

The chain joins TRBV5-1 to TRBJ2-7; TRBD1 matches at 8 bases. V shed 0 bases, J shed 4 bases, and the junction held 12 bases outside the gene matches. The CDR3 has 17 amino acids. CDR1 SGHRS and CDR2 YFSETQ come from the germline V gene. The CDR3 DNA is TGCGCCAGCAGCTTGGCTTATCCCGGACAGGGAGTATACGAGCAGTACTTC. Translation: CASSLAYPGQGVYEQYF.

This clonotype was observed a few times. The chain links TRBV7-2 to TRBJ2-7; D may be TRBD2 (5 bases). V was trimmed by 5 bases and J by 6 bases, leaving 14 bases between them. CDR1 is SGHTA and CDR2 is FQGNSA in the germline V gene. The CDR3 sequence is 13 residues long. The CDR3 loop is CASSATTAGEQYF. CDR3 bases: TGTGCCAGCAGCGCGACTACCGCCGGCGAGCAGTACTTC.

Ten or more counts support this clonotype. CDR3 residues: CASSYELRETQYF. In DNA, the CDR3 is TGTGCCAGCAGTTACGAATTAAGGGAGACCCAGTACTTC. This chain links TRBV6-6 with TRBJ2-5; D unresolved. CDR1 is MNHNY, CDR2 SVGAGI, per germline (reference sequence). V was trimmed by 2 bases and J by 5 bases, leaving 9 bases between them. CDR3 length: 13 amino acids.

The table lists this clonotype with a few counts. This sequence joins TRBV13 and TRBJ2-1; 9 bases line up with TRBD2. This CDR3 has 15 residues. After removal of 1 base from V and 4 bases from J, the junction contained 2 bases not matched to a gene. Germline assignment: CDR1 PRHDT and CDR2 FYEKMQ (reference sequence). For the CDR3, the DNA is TGTGCCAGCAGCTTAGTAGCGGGAGAGTACAATGAGCAGTTCTTC. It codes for CASSLVAGEYNEQFF. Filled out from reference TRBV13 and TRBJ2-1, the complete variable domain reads AAGVIQSPRHLIKEKRETATLKCYPIPRHDTVYWYQQGPGQDPQFLISFYEKMQSDKGSIPDRFSAQQFSDYHSELNMSSLELGDSALYFCASSLVAGEYNEQFFGPGTRLTVL.

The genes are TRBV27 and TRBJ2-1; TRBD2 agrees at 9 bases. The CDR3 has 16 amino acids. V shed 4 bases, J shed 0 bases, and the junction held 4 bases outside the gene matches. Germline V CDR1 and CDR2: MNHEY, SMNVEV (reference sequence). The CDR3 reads CASSYAGGSSYNEQFF. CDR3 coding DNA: TGTGCCAGCAGTTACGCGGGGGGGAGCTCCTACAATGAGCAGTTCTTC.

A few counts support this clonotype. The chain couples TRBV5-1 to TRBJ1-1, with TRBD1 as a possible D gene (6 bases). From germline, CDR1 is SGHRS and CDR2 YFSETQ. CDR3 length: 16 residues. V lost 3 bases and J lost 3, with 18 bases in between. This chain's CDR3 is CASSWAWGADDTEAFF. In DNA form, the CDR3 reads TGCGCCAGCAGCTGGGCGTGGGGGGCTGACGACACTGAAGCTTTCTTT.

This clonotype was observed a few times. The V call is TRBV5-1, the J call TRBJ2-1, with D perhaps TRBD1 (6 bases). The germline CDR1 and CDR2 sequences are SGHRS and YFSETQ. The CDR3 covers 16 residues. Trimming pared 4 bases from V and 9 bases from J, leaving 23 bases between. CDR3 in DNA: TGCGCCAGCAGCACAAAACAGGGCCTACAGAGCGGTGAGCAGTTCTTC. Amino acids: CASSTKQGLQSGEQFF. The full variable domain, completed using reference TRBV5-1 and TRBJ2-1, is KAGVTQTPRYLIKTRGQQVTLSCSPISGHRSVSWYQQTPGQGLQFLFEYFSETQRNKGNFPGRFSGRQFSNSRSEMNVSTLELGDSALYLCASSTKQGLQSGEQFFGPGTRLTVL.

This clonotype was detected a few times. CDR3 in DNA: TGTGCCAGCAGCCCTTTCCTAGCGGAGATTCAAGAGACCCAGTACTTC. Its translation: CASSPFLAEIQETQYF. This sequence joins TRBV3-1 and TRBJ2-5; TRBD2 agrees at 7 bases. This CDR3 spans 16 amino acids. Germline CDR1 is LGHDT and CDR2 is YNNKEL (reference sequence). J lost 2 bases, V lost 4 bases, and 10 bases had no gene match.

CDR3 region: CASSSHTGPTGELFF. CDR3 nucleotides: TGTGCCAGCAGTTCGCACACGGGACCCACCGGGGAGCTGTTTTTT. The chain couples TRBV27 to TRBJ2-2; D may match TRBD1 or TRBD2 (5 bases each). V lost 4 bases and J lost 4, with 13 bases in between. CDR3 length: 15 residues. The germline CDR1 and CDR2 sequences are MNHEY and SMNVEV (reference sequence).

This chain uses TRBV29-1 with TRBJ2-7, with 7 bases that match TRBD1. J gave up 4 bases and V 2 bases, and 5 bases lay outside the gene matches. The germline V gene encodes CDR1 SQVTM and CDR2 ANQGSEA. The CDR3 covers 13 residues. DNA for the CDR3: TGCAGCGTTGAATGGACAGGAGCTTACGAGCAGTACTTC. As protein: CSVEWTGAYEQYF.

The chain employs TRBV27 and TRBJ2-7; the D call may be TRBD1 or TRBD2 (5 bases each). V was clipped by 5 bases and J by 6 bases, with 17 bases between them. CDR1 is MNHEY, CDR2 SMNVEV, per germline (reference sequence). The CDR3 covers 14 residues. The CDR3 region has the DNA TGTGCCAGCAGTCCCTCCGGGACCCACCCCGAGCAGTACTTC. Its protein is CASSPSGTHPEQYF.

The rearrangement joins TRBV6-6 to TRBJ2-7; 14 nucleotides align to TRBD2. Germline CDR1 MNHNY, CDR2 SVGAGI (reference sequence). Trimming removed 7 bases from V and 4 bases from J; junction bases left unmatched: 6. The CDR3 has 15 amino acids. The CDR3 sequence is CASTIGTSGSYEQYF. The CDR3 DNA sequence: TGTGCCAGCACCATAGGGACTAGCGGGAGTTACGAGCAGTACTTC.

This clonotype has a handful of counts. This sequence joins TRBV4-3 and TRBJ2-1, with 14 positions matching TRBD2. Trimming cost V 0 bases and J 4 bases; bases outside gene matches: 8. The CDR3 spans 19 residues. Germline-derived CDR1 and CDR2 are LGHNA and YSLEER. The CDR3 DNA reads TGCGCCAGCAGCCAAGATGTTATGGGACTAGCGGGGGATTACAATGAGCAGTTCTTC. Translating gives CASSQDVMGLAGDYNEQFF.

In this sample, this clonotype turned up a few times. In DNA, the CDR3 is TGTGCCAGCAGCCCGTCTCGTTCCTACAATGAGCAGTTCTTC. Translating it yields CASSPSRSYNEQFF. The genes are TRBV3-1 and TRBJ2-1; D is unclear. Germline CDR1 is LGHDT and CDR2 is YNNKEL (reference sequence). CDR3 size: 14 residues. The ends were cut back, 4 bases at V and 1 base at J, with 8 bases in the middle.

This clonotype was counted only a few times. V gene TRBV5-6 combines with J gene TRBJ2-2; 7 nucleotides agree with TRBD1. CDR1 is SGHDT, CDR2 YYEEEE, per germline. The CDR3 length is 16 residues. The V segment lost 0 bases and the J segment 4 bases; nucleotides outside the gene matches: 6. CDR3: CASSLVPGQPTGELFF. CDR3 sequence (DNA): TGTGCCAGCAGCTTGGTCCCGGGACAGCCCACCGGGGAGCTGTTTTTT.

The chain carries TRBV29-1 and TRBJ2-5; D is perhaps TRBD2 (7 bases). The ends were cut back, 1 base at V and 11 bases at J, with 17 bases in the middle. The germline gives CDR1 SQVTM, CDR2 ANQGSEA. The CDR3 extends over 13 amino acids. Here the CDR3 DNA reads TGCAGCGTTGAAGCCTCTGGGGGGCGGGAGCAGTACTTC. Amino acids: CSVEASGGREQYF.

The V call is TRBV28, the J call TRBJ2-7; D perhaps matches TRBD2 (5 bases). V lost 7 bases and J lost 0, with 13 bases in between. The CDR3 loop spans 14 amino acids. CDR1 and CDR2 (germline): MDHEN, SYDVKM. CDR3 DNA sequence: TGTGCCAGCACTCCGGGGTACATCTCCTACGAGCAGTACTTC. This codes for CASTPGYISYEQYF.

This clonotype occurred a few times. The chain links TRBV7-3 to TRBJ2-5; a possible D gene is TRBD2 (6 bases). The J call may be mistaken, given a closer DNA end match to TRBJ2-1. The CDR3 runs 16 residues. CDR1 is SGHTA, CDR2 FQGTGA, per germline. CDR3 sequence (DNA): TGTGCCAGCAACATAAACCGTCCTAGCGAATACAATGAGCAGTTCTTC. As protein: CASNINRPSEYNEQFF.

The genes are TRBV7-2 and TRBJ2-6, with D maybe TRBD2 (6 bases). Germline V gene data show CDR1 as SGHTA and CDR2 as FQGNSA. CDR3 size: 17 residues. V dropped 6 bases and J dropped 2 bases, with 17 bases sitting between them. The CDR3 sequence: CASSPQRRGTGANVLTF. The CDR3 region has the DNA TGTGCCAGCAGTCCACAGCGGAGGGGCACTGGGGCCAACGTCCTGACTTTC.

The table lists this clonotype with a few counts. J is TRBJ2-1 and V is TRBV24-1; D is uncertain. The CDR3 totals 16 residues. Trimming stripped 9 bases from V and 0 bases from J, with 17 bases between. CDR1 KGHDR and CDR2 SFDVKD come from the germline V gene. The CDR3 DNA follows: TGTGCCACCGGCTCCCTCGACTCGAGCTCCTACAATGAGCAGTTCTTC. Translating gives CATGSLDSSSYNEQFF.

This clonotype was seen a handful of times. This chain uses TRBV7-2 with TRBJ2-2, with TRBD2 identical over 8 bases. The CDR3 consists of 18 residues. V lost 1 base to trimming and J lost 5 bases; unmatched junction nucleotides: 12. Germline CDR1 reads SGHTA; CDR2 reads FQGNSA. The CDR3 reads CASSLGPSGLPLTGELFF. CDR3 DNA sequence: TGTGCCAGCAGCTTAGGTCCTAGCGGGTTGCCATTGACCGGGGAGCTGTTTTTT.

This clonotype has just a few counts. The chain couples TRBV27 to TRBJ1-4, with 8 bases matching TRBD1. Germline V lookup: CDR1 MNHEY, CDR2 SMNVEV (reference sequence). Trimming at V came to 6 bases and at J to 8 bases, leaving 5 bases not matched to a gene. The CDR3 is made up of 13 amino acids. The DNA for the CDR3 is TGTGCCAGCAGGGTTGACAGGGGAGAAAAACTGTTTTTT. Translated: CASRVDRGEKLFF.

The CDR3 protein is CASSPVVGTGAYEQYF. In nucleotides, the CDR3 is TGTGCCAGCAGTCCCGTAGTCGGGACAGGGGCCTACGAGCAGTACTTC. The chain links TRBV6-1 to TRBJ2-7; 10 bases agree with TRBD1. Trimming took 5 bases from V and 2 from J; bases not matched to a gene: 9. CDR3 length equals 16 residues. From germline, CDR1 is MNHNS and CDR2 SASEGT.

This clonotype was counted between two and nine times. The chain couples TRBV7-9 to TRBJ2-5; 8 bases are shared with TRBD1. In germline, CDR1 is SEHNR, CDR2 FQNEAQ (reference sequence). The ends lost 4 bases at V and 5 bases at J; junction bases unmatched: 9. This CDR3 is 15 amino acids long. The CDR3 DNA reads TGTGCCAGCAGCTACCCTGCAGGGGGCCTGGAGACCCAGTACTTC. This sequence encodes CASSYPAGGLETQYF.

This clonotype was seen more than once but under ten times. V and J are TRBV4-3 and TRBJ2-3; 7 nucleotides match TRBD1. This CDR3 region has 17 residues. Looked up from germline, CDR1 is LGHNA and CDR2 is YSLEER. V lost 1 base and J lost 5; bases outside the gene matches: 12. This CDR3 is CASSQGTGDQVGDTQYF. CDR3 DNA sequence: TGCGCCAGCAGCCAAGGGACAGGAGATCAAGTAGGAGATACGCAGTATTTT.

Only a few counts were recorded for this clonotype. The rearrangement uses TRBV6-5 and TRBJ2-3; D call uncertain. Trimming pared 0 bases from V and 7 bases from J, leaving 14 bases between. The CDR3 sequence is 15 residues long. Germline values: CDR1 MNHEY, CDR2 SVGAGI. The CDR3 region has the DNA TGTGCCAGCAGTTACTCGTCACTGGCGGAATATACGCAGTATTTT. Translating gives CASSYSSLAEYTQYF.

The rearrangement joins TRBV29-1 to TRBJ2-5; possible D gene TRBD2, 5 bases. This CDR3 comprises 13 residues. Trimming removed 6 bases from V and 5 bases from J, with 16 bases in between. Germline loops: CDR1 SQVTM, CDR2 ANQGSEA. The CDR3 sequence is CSVRTLAFETQYF. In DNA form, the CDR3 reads TGCAGCGTCCGGACTCTAGCATTCGAGACCCAGTACTTC.

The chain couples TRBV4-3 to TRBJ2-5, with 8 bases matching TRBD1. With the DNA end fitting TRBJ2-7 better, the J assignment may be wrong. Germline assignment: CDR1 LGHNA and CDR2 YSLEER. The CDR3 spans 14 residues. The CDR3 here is CASSQGTGKSEQYF. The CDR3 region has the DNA TGCGCCAGCAGCCAAGGGACAGGGAAGAGCGAGCAGTACTTC.

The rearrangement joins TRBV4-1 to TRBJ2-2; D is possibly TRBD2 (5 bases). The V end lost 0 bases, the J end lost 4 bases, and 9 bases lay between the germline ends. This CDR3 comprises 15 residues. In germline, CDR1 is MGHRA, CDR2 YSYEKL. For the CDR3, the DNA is TGCGCCAGCAGCCAAGAATCTAGCCTCACCGGGGAGCTGTTTTTT. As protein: CASSQESSLTGELFF.

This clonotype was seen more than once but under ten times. The CDR3: CASRRGADTQYF. The CDR3 DNA reads as TGTGCCAGCAGGCGCGGGGCAGATACGCAGTATTTT. The chain employs TRBV5-4 and TRBJ2-3; perhaps TRBD2 as D (6 bases). Germline CDR1 and CDR2: SGHNT and YYREEE (reference sequence). V lost 5 bases and J lost 4, with 8 bases in between. This CDR3 comprises 12 residues.

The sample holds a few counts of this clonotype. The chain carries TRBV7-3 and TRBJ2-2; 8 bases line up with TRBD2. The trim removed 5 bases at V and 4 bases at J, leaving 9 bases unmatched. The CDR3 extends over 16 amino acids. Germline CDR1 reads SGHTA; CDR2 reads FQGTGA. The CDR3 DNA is TGTGCCAGCAGCCAGAACGGGGGGGCCATCACCGGGGAGCTGTTTTTT. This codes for CASSQNGGAITGELFF.

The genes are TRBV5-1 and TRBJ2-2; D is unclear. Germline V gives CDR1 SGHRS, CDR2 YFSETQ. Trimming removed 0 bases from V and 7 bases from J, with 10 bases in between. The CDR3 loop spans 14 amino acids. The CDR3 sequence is CASSLERGIGELFF. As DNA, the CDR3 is TGCGCCAGCAGCTTGGAACGCGGAATCGGGGAGCTGTTTTTT.